The clone carrying this T cell receptor beta chain was recorded many times. One entry per CDR3 protein results from TCRdb running MiXCR on the 5' RACE reads. The data contain some 100,000 distinct CDR3 sequences, approximately 12% of them singletons. Time point described: sample taken at primary tumor resection. The sample is drawn from a study of spatial heterogeneity in lung cancer. Trimming pared 3 bases from V and 1 base from J, leaving 8 bases between. The germline V gene has CDR1 SGHRS and CDR2 YFSETQ. CDR3 size: 13 residues. V usage is TRBV5-1 and J usage is TRBJ2-7; D is uncertain. The specimen comprised PBMCs, sampled at surgery. This clonotype was obtained from a male donor with early-stage non-small cell lung cancer. In DNA, the CDR3 is TGCGCCAGCAGCTCCCATCAGTCCTACGAGCAGTACTTC. Protein sequence: CASSSHQSYEQYF.